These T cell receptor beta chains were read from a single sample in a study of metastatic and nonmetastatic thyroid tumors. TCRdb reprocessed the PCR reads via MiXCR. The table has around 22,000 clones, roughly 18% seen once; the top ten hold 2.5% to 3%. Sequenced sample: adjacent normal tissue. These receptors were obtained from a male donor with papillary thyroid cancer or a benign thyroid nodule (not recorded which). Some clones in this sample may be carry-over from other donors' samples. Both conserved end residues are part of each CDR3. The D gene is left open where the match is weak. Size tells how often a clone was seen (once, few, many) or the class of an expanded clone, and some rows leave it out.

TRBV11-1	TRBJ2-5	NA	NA	TGTGCCAGCATCTTCTATCCATGGCGAGGTCAAGAGACCCAGTACTTC	CASIFYPWRGQETQYF
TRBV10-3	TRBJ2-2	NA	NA	TGTGCCATCAACGGTAAGGTACAGGACACCGGGGAGCTGTTTTTT	CAINGKVQDTGELFF
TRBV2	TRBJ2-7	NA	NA	TGTGCCAGCAGTGAAGGGCGCCCGGGTGAGCAGTACTTC	CASSEGRPGEQYF
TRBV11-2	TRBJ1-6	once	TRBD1	TGTGCCAGCAGCGGACGGACAGGGTCGAATTCACCCCTCCACTTT	CASSGRTGSNSPLHF
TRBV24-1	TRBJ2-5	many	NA	TGTGCCACCAGTGAGGGGGGTACAGGAATCCAAGAGACCCAGTACTTC	CATSEGGTGIQETQYF
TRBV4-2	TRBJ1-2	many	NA	TGTGCCAGCAGCCGCTTTTTTACAGGGAAAGACTATGGCTACACCTTC	CASSRFFTGKDYGYTF
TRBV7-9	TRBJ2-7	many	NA	TGTGCCAGCAGCCCGCAGACAGCCCTTCCCTACGAGCAGTACTTC	CASSPQTALPYEQYF
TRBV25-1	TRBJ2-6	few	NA	TGTGCCAGCAGTGAATCTGGAATCACTGGGGACAACGTCCTGACTTTC	CASSESGITGDNVLTF
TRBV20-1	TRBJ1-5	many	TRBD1	TGCAGTGCCGCCGACAGGGTAGAATATTCCCAGCATTTT	CSAADRVEYSQHF
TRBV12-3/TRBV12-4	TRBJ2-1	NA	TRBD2	TGTGCCAGCAGCCCCCTCTGGTGGACTAGCGGGACCCTCTCCTACAATGAGCAGTTCTTC	CASSPLWWTSGTLSYNEQFF
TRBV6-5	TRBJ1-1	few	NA	TGTGCCAGCAGTTACGATGCTTCCAACACTGAAGCTTTCTTT	CASSYDASNTEAFF
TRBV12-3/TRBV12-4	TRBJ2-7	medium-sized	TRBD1	TGTGCCAGCAGTAGGGACAGGCCCTACGAGCAGTACTTC	CASSRDRPYEQYF
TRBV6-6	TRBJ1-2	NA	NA	TGTGCCAGCCGTTACATAGGGGGAAATGGCTACACCTTC	CASRYIGGNGYTF
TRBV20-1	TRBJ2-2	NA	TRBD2	TGCAGTGCTCAACGCCCTAGCGGAGACACCGGGGAGCTGTTTTTT	CSAQRPSGDTGELFF
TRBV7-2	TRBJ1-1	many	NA	TGTGCCAGCAGCTTAGTTCGGGGGGAAGCTTTCTTT	CASSLVRGEAFF
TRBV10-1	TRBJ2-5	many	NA	TGCGCCAGCAAAGGTTGGGACTGCCAAGAGACCCAGTACTTC	CASKGWDCQETQYF
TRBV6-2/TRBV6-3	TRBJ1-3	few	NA	TGTGCCAGCAGACCCTCTGGAAACACCATATATTTT	CASRPSGNTIYF
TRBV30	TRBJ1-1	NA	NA	TGTGCCTGGAGTGTACTTTGCACCGAAGCTTTCTTT	CAWSVLCTEAFF
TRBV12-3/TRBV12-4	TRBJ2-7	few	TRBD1	TGTGCCAGCAGTTCCTGGGACAGGGTAATGGGGACCTACGAGCAGTACTTC	CASSSWDRVMGTYEQYF
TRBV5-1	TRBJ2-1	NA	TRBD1	TGCGCCAGCAGCACCCGGACAGGGAACAATGAGCAGTTCTTC	CASSTRTGNNEQFF
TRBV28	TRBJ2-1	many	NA	TGTGCCAGCCTAAAACCACCCAGGCATGAGCAGTTCTTC	CASLKPPRHEQFF
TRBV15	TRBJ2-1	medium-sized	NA	TGTGCCACCAGCAGAGGAGGATTCCCGACTATTGAGCAGTTCTTC	CATSRGGFPTIEQFF
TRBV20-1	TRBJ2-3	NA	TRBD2	TGCAGTGCACCGGGACTAGCGGGAGAAGGGCAGTATTTT	CSAPGLAGEGQYF
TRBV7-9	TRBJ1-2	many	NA	TGTGCCAGCAGCGTAGGACAAAGGGAGATGTCGCGGGGCTACACCTTC	CASSVGQREMSRGYTF
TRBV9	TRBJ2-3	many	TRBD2	TGTGCCAGCAGCGTAGCCCCTCCGGGACTAGGCACAGATACGCAGTATTTT	CASSVAPPGLGTDTQYF
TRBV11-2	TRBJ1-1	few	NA	TGTGCCAGCAGCTTGACAGAGAACACTGAAGCTTTCTTT	CASSLTENTEAFF
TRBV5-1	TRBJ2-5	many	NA	TGCGCCAGCAGCTTGGACTCTCCGGGGGAGACCCAGTACTTC	CASSLDSPGETQYF
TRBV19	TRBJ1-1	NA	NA	TGTGCCAGTACCCCAGGGACGTTGGGAATCAACACTGAAGCTTTCTTT	CASTPGTLGINTEAFF
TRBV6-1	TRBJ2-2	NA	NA	TGTGCCAGCAGTCCCGGACCCACGACGGTGACCGGGGAGCTGTTTTTT	CASSPGPTTVTGELFF
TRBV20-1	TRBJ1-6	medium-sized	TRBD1	TGCAGTGCTGGGGACAGGGGTAATTCACCCCTCCACTTT	CSAGDRGNSPLHF
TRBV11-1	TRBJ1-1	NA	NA	TGTGCCAGCAGCACACAGGGAAACACTGAAGCTTTCTTT	CASSTQGNTEAFF
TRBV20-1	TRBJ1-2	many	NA	TGCAGTGCTGGGGAGGGGTACTATGGCTACACCTTC	CSAGEGYYGYTF
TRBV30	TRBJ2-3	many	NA	TGTGCCTTCATCAGGTCCAGGGACAGCACAGATACGCAGTATTTT	CAFIRSRDSTDTQYF
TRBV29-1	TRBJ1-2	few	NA	TGCAGCGTTGTGGCCGGGAACGGCTACACCTTC	CSVVAGNGYTF
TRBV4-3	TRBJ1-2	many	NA	TGCGCCAGCAGCCAAGATATTACCTATGGCTACACCTTC	CASSQDITYGYTF
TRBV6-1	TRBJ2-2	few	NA	TGTGCCAGCAGTGCGGGGGACTCGAACACAGGGGAGCTGTTTTTT	CASSAGDSNTGELFF
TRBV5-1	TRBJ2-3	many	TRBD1	TGCGCCAGCAGCTCCGGACAGGGGATAAGCACAGATACGCAGTATTTT	CASSSGQGISTDTQYF
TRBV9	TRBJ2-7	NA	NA	TGTGCCAGCAGCGTAGAAGCATCCCCGGGCGAGCAGCACTTC	CASSVEASPGEQHF
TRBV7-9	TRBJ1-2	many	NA	TGTGCCAGCAGCTTCGATGGGGGCGGTAGCTATGGCTACACCTTC	CASSFDGGGSYGYTF
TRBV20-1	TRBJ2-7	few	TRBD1	TGCAGTGCTAGAGATTTTCGGACAGGGGGCTACGAGCAGTACTTC	CSARDFRTGGYEQYF
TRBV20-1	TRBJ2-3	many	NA	TGCAGTGCTAAACATGCAGATACGCAGTATTTT	CSAKHADTQYF
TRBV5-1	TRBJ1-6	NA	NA	TGCGCCAGCAGCTTGGCCGGAGGGGACGCTTCACCCCTCCACTTT	CASSLAGGDASPLHF
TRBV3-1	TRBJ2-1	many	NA	TGTGCCAGCAGCCCAGGTAGGAGCCGGGGGCTCTACAATGAGCAGTTCTTC	CASSPGRSRGLYNEQFF